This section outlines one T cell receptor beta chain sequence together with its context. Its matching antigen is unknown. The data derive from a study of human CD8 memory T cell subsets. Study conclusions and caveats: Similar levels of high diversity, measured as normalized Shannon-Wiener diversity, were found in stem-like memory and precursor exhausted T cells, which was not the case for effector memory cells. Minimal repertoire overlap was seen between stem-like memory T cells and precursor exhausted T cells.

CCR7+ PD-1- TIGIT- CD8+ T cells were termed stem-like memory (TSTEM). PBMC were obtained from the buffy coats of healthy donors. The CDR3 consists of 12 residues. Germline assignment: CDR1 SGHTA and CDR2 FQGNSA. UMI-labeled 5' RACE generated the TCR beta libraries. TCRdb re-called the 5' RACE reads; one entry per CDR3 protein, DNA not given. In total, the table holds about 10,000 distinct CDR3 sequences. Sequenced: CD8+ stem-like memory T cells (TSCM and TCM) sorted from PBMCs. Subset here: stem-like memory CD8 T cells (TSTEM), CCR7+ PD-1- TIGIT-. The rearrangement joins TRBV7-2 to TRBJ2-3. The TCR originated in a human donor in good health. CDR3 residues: CASSEPADTQYF. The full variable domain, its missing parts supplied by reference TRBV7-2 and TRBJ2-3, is GAGVSQSPSNKVTEKGKDVELRCDPISGHTALYWYRQSLGQGLEFLIYFQGNSAPDKSGLPSDRFSAERTGGSVSTLTIQRTQQEDSAVYLCASSEPADTQYFGPGTRLTVL.